Listed here are 12 T cell receptor beta chains from one sample, sequenced in a study of T cell repertoires in cytomegalovirus infection. TCRdb re-called the reads through MiXCR, storing one row per CDR3 protein. This table has hundreds of thousands of distinct CDR3 sequences, 30% to 40% appearing once. Their antigens are not known. Sequencing used cultured PBMCs, obtained from culture after CMV antigen stimulation. The receptors shown here come from a human donor in good health (CMV status not recorded). Some clones in this sample may be carry-over from other donors' samples.

This clonotype was seen a handful of times. The CDR3 DNA reads TGTGCCAGCAGCCCGATGCGGGGGGGAGTAGATACGCAGTATTTT. Translated, it gives CASSPMRGGVDTQYF. The rearrangement joins TRBV7-2 to TRBJ2-3; 9 bases agree with TRBD2. Germline lookup yields CDR1 SGHTA and CDR2 FQGNSA. CDR3 size: 15 residues. Trimming took 5 bases from V and 5 from J; bases not matched to a gene: 8.

This rearrangement joins TRBV7-9 to TRBJ2-2; D not certain. CDR1 SEHNR and CDR2 FQNEAQ come from the germline V gene (reference sequence). This CDR3 spans 14 amino acids. V shed 5 bases and J shed 7 bases, with 14 bases lying between them. The CDR3 DNA reads as TGTGCCAGCAGCCCCGCCGGTTATATCGGGGAGCTGTTTTTT. Protein sequence: CASSPAGYIGELFF.

The rearrangement links TRBV5-1 to TRBJ2-3; D not resolved. This CDR3 spans 14 amino acids. V was clipped by 5 bases and J by 3 bases, with 13 bases between them. The germline V gene encodes CDR1 SGHRS and CDR2 YFSETQ. This CDR3 reads CASRKLGGTDTQYF. Here the CDR3 DNA reads TGCGCCAGCAGAAAGCTTGGTGGTACAGATACGCAGTATTTT.

This clonotype was seen only once. The rearrangement uses TRBV5-4 and TRBJ2-3, with TRBD2 identical over 9 bases. The CDR3 covers 15 residues. Germline CDR1 SGHNT, CDR2 YYREEE (reference sequence). The V segment lost 4 bases and the J segment 6 bases; nucleotides outside the gene matches: 9. CDR3 in DNA: TGTGCCAGCAGCCTCCCCGGGACTAGCTCGGATACGCAGTATTTT. It encodes CASSLPGTSSDTQYF.

This clonotype was counted a few times. The chain couples TRBV7-8 to TRBJ2-5; maybe TRBD1 (6 bases). CDR1 SGHVS and CDR2 FQNEAQ come from the germline V gene. This CDR3 region has 14 residues. V lost 5 bases to trimming and J lost 5 bases, with 15 bases between them. CDR3 coding DNA: TGTGCCAGCAGCAACGCCAGGGGCGGGGAGACCCAGTACTTC. This codes for CASSNARGGETQYF.

This clonotype was detected only a few times. The rearrangement uses TRBV2 and TRBJ2-3, with 7 bases that match TRBD2. Per germline, CDR1 SNHLY and CDR2 FYNNEI. There are 16 residues in the CDR3. Germline trimming cut 6 bases from V and 2 bases from J; bases unmatched to any gene: 11. CDR3 residues: CASSSEQAGLTDTQYF. In nucleotides, the CDR3 is TGTGCCAGCAGCTCAGAACAAGCGGGACTCACAGATACGCAGTATTTT.

The chain links TRBV2 to TRBJ1-4; D might be TRBD1 (6 bases). This CDR3 contains 14 residues. V lost 10 bases to trimming and J lost 5 bases, with 17 bases between them. Per germline, CDR1 SNHLY and CDR2 FYNNEI. The CDR3 protein is CATQWGAENEKLFF. The CDR3 nucleotides read TGTGCCACACAGTGGGGGGCAGAAAATGAAAAACTGTTTTTT.

This chain links TRBV11-2 with TRBJ2-1; tentative D call: TRBD2 (5 bases). The V gene lost 5 bases and the J gene lost 13 bases, with 15 bases spanning the gap. CDR1 and CDR2 (germline): SGHAT, FQNNGV. The CDR3 consists of 12 residues. Here the CDR3 DNA reads TGTGCCAGCAGCCCTACAACTAGTTTCCAGTTCTTC. It encodes CASSPTTSFQFF.

The chain links TRBV29-1 to TRBJ2-1; the match to TRBD2 covers 14 bases. The CDR3 runs 12 residues. The V gene end was trimmed by 6 bases and the J gene end by 10 bases; junction bases not matched to a gene: 2. Looked up from germline, CDR1 is SQVTM and CDR2 is ANQGSEA. CDR3 sequence reads: CSVGTSGGEQFF. CDR3 nucleotide sequence: TGCAGCGTAGGGACTAGCGGGGGAGAGCAGTTCTTC.

This chain joins TRBV27 and TRBJ2-3; possible D gene TRBD2, 5 bases. This CDR3 is built from 15 residues. Germline CDR1 and CDR2: MNHEY and SMNVEV (reference sequence). Trimming stripped 8 bases from V and 1 base from J, with 16 bases between. The CDR3, as DNA: TGTGCCAGCTCAGCTTTCCTGGAGGGCACAGATACGCAGTATTTT. Encoded protein: CASSAFLEGTDTQYF.

The genes are TRBV27 and TRBJ2-2; D possibly corresponds to TRBD2 (7 bases). The CDR3 spans 18 residues. V was pared by 2 bases and J by 0 bases, with 16 bases between. Germline V gene lookup returns CDR1 MNHEY and CDR2 SMNVEV (reference sequence). This chain's CDR3 is CASSLVVRGRANTGELFF. CDR3 nucleotides: TGTGCCAGCAGTTTAGTCGTGAGGGGGAGGGCGAACACCGGGGAGCTGTTTTTT.

This chain connects TRBV10-3 to TRBJ2-7; D gene uncertain. Germline V lookup: CDR1 ENHRY, CDR2 SYGVKD. CDR3 length equals 13 residues. Trimming took 1 base from V and 7 from J, leaving 11 bases between them. The CDR3 reads CAISEFAVGEQYF. The CDR3 DNA follows: TGTGCCATCAGTGAGTTCGCCGTAGGGGAGCAGTACTTC.